This TCR beta chain was sequenced during a study of OX40 agonist ivuxolimab in advanced cancers. Patients who had autoimmune disease history or got systemic immunosuppression were left out. Sequencing used immunoSEQ multiplex PCR; TCRdb keeps in-frame clones, though not all of them. The table lists over 80,000 clones, 80% to 95% of them singletons, with around 1.1% in the top ten. CDR1 SGHVS and CDR2 FNYEAQ come from the germline V gene. The CDR3 totals 14 residues. Unmatched junction bases numbered 4, after V lost 5 bases and J lost 2 bases. The sample consisted of CD4+ or CD8+ T cells sorted from blood, taken in a trial of the OX40 agonist ivuxolimab. The source is an adult with an advanced solid tumor such as melanoma, head and neck, liver or kidney cancer. The chain combines TRBV7-6 with TRBJ2-7; 9 nucleotides agree with TRBD1. The CDR3 loop reads CASSNRQGAYEQYF. DNA of the CDR3: TGTGCCAGCAGCAACCGACAGGGGGCCTACGAGCAGTACTTC.